This T cell receptor (beta chain) was identified in a study of breast tumors, draining lymph nodes, adjacent tissues (dated by TCRdb to 2015 to 2016). Turning to the overall study: The study compared TCR beta repertoires across tumor, adjacent nontumor tissue and axillary lymph nodes from breast cancer patients. In human breast cancer, the study set out to evaluate how tumor, surrounding tissue and draining lymph node repertoires relate to one another and whether T cells may move between these sites.

Sequencing was carried out with an Illumina HiSeq 2000. TCR beta chain libraries were generated by multiplex PCR amplification. The amplified TCR beta chain products were analyzed by high-throughput sequencing. The raw public reads went through TCRdb reprocessing: fastp at Q25, MiXCR clone calling, in-frame beta chains kept. Records with the same CDR3 protein are collapsed into one entry carrying the most frequent genes and DNA. The sample table lists about 60,000 distinct CDR3 sequences, approximately 57% of them with a count of one. Jointly, the top ten make up roughly 19% of the sample. Of note for this clonotype: Its binding antigen is unknown. Base-call qualities are not available, and no considerably larger clone is one nucleotide away.

What the work shows at the level of the full study, not this receptor alone: Rather than being directly demonstrated, the conclusion that tumor T cells originate in lymph nodes was presented as consistent with a hypothesis. In luminal-like breast cancer, tumor and nontumor tissue repertoires resembled each other significantly more than in basal-like breast cancer. Tumors showed preferential V and J gene usage, and their T-cell repertoire diversity fell below that of lymph nodes yet above that of nontumor tissue. A scenario in which most tumor T cells derive from the lymph node and then expand within tumor tissue was judged to be consistent with the data.

V is clipped by 0 bases and J by 1 base, and the sequence between their germline boundaries is 11 bases long. Reading the germline V gene gives CDR1 SGDLS and CDR2 YYNGEE. CDR3 length: 16 amino acids, cysteine to phenylalanine. Of the read, only the CDR3 DNA is kept; its 48 bases are in frame from base 1. The sample comprised breast tumor tissue. Rearrangement joined TRBV9 to TRBJ2-1; the D gene is perhaps TRBD1, from 5 matching bases. The TCR originated in a female donor with breast cancer. Some clones in this sample may be carry-over from other donors' samples. The base sequence is TGTGCCAGCAGCGTAGGGGGCGGTGATTCCTACAATGAGCAGTTCTTC. The encoded protein is CASSVGGGDSYNEQFF. The entire variable domain, with the stretches around the CDR3 drawn from the reference TRBV9 and TRBJ2-1 proteins, is DSGVTQTPKHLITATGQRVTLRCSPRSGDLSVYWYQQSLDQGLQFLIQYYNGEERAKGNILERFSAQQFPDLHSELNLSSLELGDSALYFCASSVGGGDSYNEQFFGPGTRLTVL.